Listed here is a single T cell receptor beta chain. Its target is unknown. The cohort excluded patients with autoimmune disease history or systemic immunosuppression. Sequenced by immunoSEQ multiplex PCR; TCRdb stores in-frame clones only, minus some. The sample shows tens of thousands of clones, approximately 90% of them seen only once. Per germline, CDR1 SGHKS and CDR2 YYEKEE (reference sequence). Trimming shortened V by 5 bases and J by 0 bases, and 17 bases separated the two germline ends. The CDR3 extends over 16 amino acids. The sample belongs to a study of OX40 agonist ivuxolimab in advanced cancers. Study summary: Patients were approximately 80% male with ages about 23 to 80, mean roughly 55. General study findings and limits: Some nonresponders likewise displayed low normalized T-cell clonal expansion.

The V and J genes are TRBV5-5 and TRBJ1-1; D is ambiguous. The sequence was obtained from an adult with an advanced solid tumor such as melanoma, head and neck, liver or kidney cancer. Sequences were derived from CD4+ or CD8+ T cells sorted from blood, sampled in a trial of the OX40 agonist ivuxolimab. Here the CDR3 DNA reads TGTGCCAGCAGGTCCAGGTCCCCTTTAATGAACACTGAAGCTTTCTTT. This codes for CASRSRSPLMNTEAFF. The whole variable domain, filled in from reference TRBV5-5 and TRBJ1-1, reads DAGVTQSPTHLIKTRGQQVTLRCSPISGHKSVSWYQQVLGQGPQFIFQYYEKEERGRGNFPDRFSARQFPNYSSELNVNALLLGDSALYLCASRSRSPLMNTEAFFGQGTRLTVV.